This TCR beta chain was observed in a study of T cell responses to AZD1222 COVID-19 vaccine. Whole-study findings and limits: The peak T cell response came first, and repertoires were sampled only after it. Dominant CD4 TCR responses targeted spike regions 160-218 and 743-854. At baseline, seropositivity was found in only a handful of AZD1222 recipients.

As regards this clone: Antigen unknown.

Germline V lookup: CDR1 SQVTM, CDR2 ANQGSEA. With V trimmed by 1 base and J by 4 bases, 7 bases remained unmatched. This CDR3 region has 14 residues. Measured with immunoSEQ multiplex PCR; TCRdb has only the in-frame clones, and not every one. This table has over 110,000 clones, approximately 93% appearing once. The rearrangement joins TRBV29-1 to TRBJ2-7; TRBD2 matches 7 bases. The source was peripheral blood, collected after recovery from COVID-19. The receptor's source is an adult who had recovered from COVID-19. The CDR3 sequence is CSVEVGLSYYEQYF. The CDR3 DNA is TGCAGCGTTGAAGTGGGACTAAGCTATTACGAGCAGTACTTC.